This T cell receptor beta chain was recorded in a study of blood T cell repertoires in COVID-19. The protocol was immunoSEQ multiplex PCR, while the TCRdb copy is restricted to in-frame clones and leaves out a portion. The sample lists tens of thousands of clones, 88% occurring once. Germline-derived CDR1 and CDR2 are SGHNT and YYREEE (reference sequence). V was clipped by 3 bases and J by 0 bases, with 4 bases between them. The CDR3 runs to 12 residues. The clonotype was recovered from a human donor in a cohort sampled during active COVID-19. The sequenced sample consisted of peripheral blood. The rearrangement links TRBV5-4 to TRBJ2-7; D is uncertain. The CDR3: CASSYNSYEQYF. The CDR3 DNA reads as TGTGCCAGCAGCTATAACTCCTACGAGCAGTACTTC.